The clone carrying this T cell receptor beta chain occurred many times. The antigen is unknown. This sample stems from a study of T cells in Graves' hyperthyroidism and ophthalmopathy. Broader study findings: Peripheral blood also featured most of the thyroid clonotypes expanded above 0.001.

It was RNA transcripts that yielded the amplified TCR beta CDR3 regions. The TCR CDR3 was amplified in a first-round RT-PCR using the HTBI primer set. TCRdb re-called the multiplex PCR reads with MiXCR, one entry per CDR3 protein. The top ten hold approximately 3.4% of the sample, which has about 59,000 distinct CDR3 sequences, approximately 53% seen once. This CDR3 comprises 14 residues. Germline V lookup: CDR1 LGHDT, CDR2 YNNKEL (reference sequence). Deletions cut 4 bases from V and 10 bases from J, with 14 bases between. Sequencing used blood. This chain joins TRBV3-1 and TRBJ1-6; maybe TRBD1 (5 bases). This TCR was sampled from a woman in her sixties or seventies with Graves' ophthalmopathy. CDR3 nucleotide sequence: TGTGCCAGCAGCCGAGTCCAGGGAGGCTCACCCCTCCACTTT. It yields the protein CASSRVQGGSPLHF.